The rows below give T cell receptor beta chains drawn from one sample of a study of PD-L1 blockade in urothelial cancer. Repertoires were generated with immunoSEQ multiplex PCR, while TCRdb's copy carries only in-frame clones and drops some. The sample holds under 90,000 clones, 90% to 95% seen once. Sample: PBMCs, taken around atezolizumab (anti-PD-L1) treatment. Every receptor here comes from a man aged 60 to 75 with urothelial cancer. The CDR3 runs from the conserved cysteine through the conserved F or W. The D gene is left open where the match is weak. The size of a clone is reported for some rows only, either as once, few or many, or as a class for expanded clones.

V	size	J	D	DNA	CDR3
TRBV2	NA	TRBJ1-3	NA	TGTGCCAGCAGGACTATTAAACAGGGAAACACCATATATTTT	CASRTIKQGNTIYF
TRBV29-1	once	TRBJ2-1	NA	TGCAGCGTTGTGCGGGGGCTTGGCGAGCAGTTCTTC	CSVVRGLGEQFF
TRBV7-8	NA	TRBJ2-3	NA	TGTGCCAGCAGCCCGGGACTTGCAGATACGCAGTATTTT	CASSPGLADTQYF
TRBV7-2	NA	TRBJ2-2	TRBD2	TGTGCCAGCAGCTTGGCGGCGGGGGGACCAACCGGGGAGCTGTTTTTT	CASSLAAGGPTGELFF
TRBV4-3	once	TRBJ1-5	NA	TGCGCCAGCAGCCCAAATTATAAACCGGGGCAGCCCCAGCATTTT	CASSPNYKPGQPQHF
TRBV10-3	once	TRBJ1-2	NA	TGTGCCACAACTCCCACGGGGGACTATGGCTACACCTTC	CATTPTGDYGYTF
TRBV28	NA	TRBJ2-1	TRBD2	TGTGCCAGCAGTTTACTCGGGAGGGCCGATGAGCAGTTCTTC	CASSLLGRADEQFF
TRBV4-2	NA	TRBJ1-1	NA	TGTGCCAGCAGCCTCCAGGGGACCAACACTGAAGCTTTCTTT	CASSLQGTNTEAFF
TRBV18	NA	TRBJ2-1	NA	TGTGCCAGCTCACGCGGGCAGACTATCCCCAATGAGCAGTTCTTC	CASSRGQTIPNEQFF
TRBV7-9	NA	TRBJ2-3	NA	TGTGCCAGCAGCTTGTCGAGCAATACGCAGTATTTT	CASSLSSNTQYF
TRBV18	NA	TRBJ1-1	NA	TGTGCCAGCTCACCTTCCAGGGGCCGGACTGAAGCTTTCTTT	CASSPSRGRTEAFF
TRBV19	NA	TRBJ2-3	NA	TGTGCCAGTAGTCTCGACCCTACAGGGCCCACAGATACGCAGTATTTT	CASSLDPTGPTDTQYF
TRBV5-8	NA	TRBJ1-5	NA	TGTGCCAGCAGGGAATTGGGGCAGGGCAATCAGCCCCAGCATTTT	CASRELGQGNQPQHF
TRBV9	few	TRBJ2-3	TRBD2	TGTGCCAGCAGCGCGGACACCGGGAGGGCACCGGATACGCAGTATTTT	CASSADTGRAPDTQYF
TRBV4-1	NA	TRBJ1-2	NA	TGCGCCAGCAGCCAAGATGAGGCGTTCCCGAATGGCTACACCTTC	CASSQDEAFPNGYTF
TRBV9	NA	TRBJ2-2	TRBD1	TGTGCCAGCAGCGTAGAGACAGGGGGTACCGGGGAGCTGTTTTTT	CASSVETGGTGELFF
TRBV5-5	once	TRBJ2-2	TRBD2	TGTGCCAGCAGGCGGACTAGCGAGGTGGTGACCGGGGAGCTGTTTTTT	CASRRTSEVVTGELFF
TRBV30	NA	TRBJ2-7	TRBD1	TGTGCCTGCCACCGGGACAGGGGGTACGAGCAGTACTTC	CACHRDRGYEQYF
TRBV11-2	NA	TRBJ1-3	NA	TGTGCCAGCAGCAGAATCCAGGTTATAGGGGACACCATATATTTT	CASSRIQVIGDTIYF
TRBV19	NA	TRBJ2-7	NA	TGTGCCAGTAGCCCCCGGGACAAGATCGTCTACGAGCAGTACTTC	CASSPRDKIVYEQYF
TRBV4-2	NA	TRBJ2-3	NA	TGTGCCAGCAGCCAAGATTGGACATCTAGCACAGATACGCAGTATTTT	CASSQDWTSSTDTQYF
TRBV6-1	NA	TRBJ1-2	NA	TGTGCCAGCAGTGAAGTCTACTATGGCTACACCTTC	CASSEVYYGYTF
TRBV21-1	NA	TRBJ1-2	NA	TGTGCCAGCCTCGGGGTGACGGCGATTTTCTATGGCTACACCTTC	CASLGVTAIFYGYTF
TRBV11-1	once	TRBJ2-1	TRBD2	TGTGCCAGCAGCTTAGCAGAGAGCGGGGGCTACAATGAGCAGTTCTTC	CASSLAESGGYNEQFF
TRBV5-1	once	TRBJ2-7	NA	TGCGCCAGCAGCTTGGGGCCAGGTAGTTCCTACGAGCAGTACTTC	CASSLGPGSSYEQYF
TRBV5-4	NA	TRBJ1-1	NA	TGTGCCAGCAGCTTGACAGGGACGAACACTGAAGCTTTCTTT	CASSLTGTNTEAFF